The 15 T cell receptor beta chains below all came from one sample that was sequenced in a study of metastatic and nonmetastatic thyroid tumors. Using MiXCR, TCRdb reanalyzed the PCR reads. The data hold approximately 82,000 clones, with around 13% observed a single time. Treatment of any kind had been given to no patient before thyroid surgery. Sequencing was performed on tumor tissue. The receptors originated from a female donor with papillary thyroid cancer or a benign thyroid nodule (not recorded which). Some clones in this sample may be carry-over from other donors' samples.

The sample holds many counts of this clone. Other DNA sequences of this sample code for an identical CDR3. V usage is TRBV5-1 and J usage is TRBJ2-1; the D is unclear. There are 15 residues in the CDR3. Germline V gene sequence: CDR1 SGHRS, CDR2 YFSETQ. Between the trimmed V and J ends, which lost 1 base and 4 bases, there was a span of 12 bases. The CDR3 DNA reads TGCGCCAGCAGCTTGCCTACGAAAGGGTACAATGAGCAGTTCTTC. Translating it yields CASSLPTKGYNEQFF.

In its sample, this clone was seen many times. This sequence joins TRBV30 and TRBJ2-1; D remains ambiguous. This CDR3 region has 13 residues. The germline gives CDR1 GTSNPN, CDR2 SVGIG (reference sequence). V was pared by 4 bases and J by 2 bases, with 9 bases between. CDR3 in DNA: TGTGCCTGGAACTTCCATACCTACAATGAGCAGTTCTTC. It specifies CAWNFHTYNEQFF.

There are many counts of this clone. The chain uses TRBV19 and TRBJ2-5; D is uncertain. Germline V gives CDR1 LNHDA, CDR2 SQIVND (reference sequence). This CDR3 region has 13 residues. V gave up 3 bases and J gave up 4 bases, with 9 bases separating them. The CDR3 spells CASSIVGLETQYF. Here the CDR3 DNA reads TGTGCCAGTAGTATTGTGGGTTTAGAGACCCAGTACTTC.

A word on this clone: Relative to the germline gene, one junction end is altered; a read error may explain this. The CDR3 DNA sequence: TGTTCCAGCAGCTTTTCCATTAGCGGTGATTCGCAGTATTTT. As protein: CSSSFSISGDSQYF. The chain links TRBV11-3 to TRBJ2-3; the D gene is possibly TRBD2 (6 bases). Germline loops: CDR1 SGHNT, CDR2 YENEEA. The CDR3 runs 14 residues.

This clone was seen many times. The chain carries TRBV5-1 and TRBJ1-5; perhaps TRBD1 as D (5 bases). Germline V CDR1 and CDR2: SGHRS, YFSETQ. Trimming took 0 bases from V and 1 from J, leaving 5 bases between them. This CDR3 comprises 14 residues. The CDR3 spells CASSLGQSNQPQHF. CDR3 sequence (DNA): TGCGCCAGCAGCTTGGGACAGAGCAATCAGCCCCAGCATTTT.

This clone came up many times. This rearrangement joins TRBV19 to TRBJ1-2; TRBD1 agrees at 8 bases. The CDR3 has 13 amino acids. With V trimmed by 4 bases and J by 8 bases, 6 bases remained unmatched. Per the germline V gene, CDR1 is LNHDA and CDR2 is SQIVND (reference sequence). The CDR3 loop reads CASSTRQGNGYTF. CDR3 nucleotide sequence: TGTGCCAGTAGTACCCGACAGGGGAACGGCTACACCTTC.

In the case of this clone: Since a much larger clone is just one base distant, this may be a read error. The chain carries TRBV3-1 and TRBJ1-5; no definite D call. The V end lost 0 bases, the J end lost 3 bases, and 9 bases lay between the germline ends. CDR3 length: 15 residues. Germline CDR1 LGHDT, CDR2 YNNKEL (reference sequence). DNA for the CDR3: TGTGCCAGCAGCCAAGACCACAGCATCAATCAGCCCCAGCATTTT. Translated: CASSQDHSINQPQHF.

In this sample, this clone turned up many times. The chain uses TRBV3-1 and TRBJ1-1, with 8 nucleotides matching TRBD1. Germline-derived CDR1 and CDR2 are LGHDT and YNNKEL (reference sequence). V lost 0 bases to trimming and J lost 5 bases; unmatched junction nucleotides: 11. CDR3 size: 17 residues. CDR3 protein: CASSQEIPGGIGTEAFF. The CDR3 DNA reads TGTGCCAGCAGCCAAGAGATTCCAGGGGGCATCGGTACTGAAGCTTTCTTT.

In the case of this clone: The junction departs from the called germline gene at one end, perhaps through a read error. The CDR3 DNA follows: TGTGTCAGCCGGGGGAGTTCCTGTGGCTACACCTTC. Its protein product is CVSRGSSCGYTF. This chain joins TRBV6-1 and TRBJ1-2; D might be TRBD1 (5 bases). The germline V gene has CDR1 MNHNS and CDR2 SASEGT. The CDR3 sequence is 12 residues long.

This clone was seen ten or more times. The chain couples TRBV2 to TRBJ1-2; 8 bases are a match to TRBD1. Germline loops: CDR1 SNHLY, CDR2 FYNNEI. The J segment lost 8 bases and the V segment lost 10 bases, leaving 15 bases of the junction unmatched. CDR3 size: 14 residues. The chain's CDR3 is CAIATGVGDRGYTF. The CDR3 bases are TGTGCCATAGCGACAGGGGTTGGGGATAGAGGCTACACCTTC.

The chain joins TRBV20-1 to TRBJ2-7, with a weak D call TRBD2 (5 bases). The CDR3 contains 11 residues. V lost 7 bases and J lost 5, with 12 bases in between. Germline V gene lookup returns CDR1 DFQATT and CDR2 SNEGSKA (reference sequence). The chain's CDR3 is CSVEVLDEQYF. The CDR3 coding sequence is TGCAGTGTGGAGGTCCTTGACGAGCAGTACTTC.

The chain is built from TRBV28 and TRBJ2-7; 9 bases are shared with TRBD2. This CDR3 region has 17 residues. The germline gives CDR1 MDHEN, CDR2 SYDVKM. V trimming: 6 bases; J trimming: 0 bases; junction bases outside the gene matches: 12. CDR3 sequence (DNA): TGTGCCAGCAGGCGGGGGGGCGGGAGGCCTCTCTCCTACGAGCAGTACTTC. This gives the protein CASRRGGGRPLSYEQYF.

This clone was picked up many times. The V call is TRBV11-2, the J call TRBJ1-2; D uncertain. The germline V gene has CDR1 SGHAT and CDR2 FQNNGV. The CDR3 consists of 12 residues. V shed 4 bases and J shed 6 bases, with 9 bases lying between them. The CDR3 here is CASSYLTDGYTF. In DNA, the CDR3 is TGTGCCAGCAGCTACCTCACAGATGGCTACACCTTC. The full variable domain, completed using reference TRBV11-2 and TRBJ1-2, is EAGVAQSPRYKIIEKRQSVAFWCNPISGHATLYWYQQILGQGPKLLIQFQNNGVVDDSQLPKDRFSAERLKGVDSTLKIQPAKLEDSAVYLCASSYLTDGYTFGSGTRLTVV.

This clone was picked up many times. The V call is TRBV7-3, the J call TRBJ2-1; no clear D. V dropped 5 bases and J dropped 9 bases, with 14 bases sitting between them. The CDR3 covers 13 residues. CDR1 and CDR2 from the germline V gene are SGHTA and FQGTGA. CDR3 nucleotides: TGTGCCAGCAGCCCTGGCTTGAGGAGTGAGCAGTTCTTC. Translation: CASSPGLRSEQFF.

This clone was found many times. The CDR3 loop is CASSLDIPDGAFF. The CDR3 nucleotides are TGTGCCAGCAGCTTAGATATACCTGATGGAGCTTTCTTT. The rearrangement uses TRBV7-9 and TRBJ1-1; D gene uncertain. Germline CDR1 is SEHNR and CDR2 is FQNEAQ (reference sequence). Trimming stripped 1 base from V and 10 bases from J, with 13 bases between. This CDR3 comprises 13 residues.